The rows below give T cell receptor beta chains drawn from one sample of a study of response to subunit inactivated influenza vaccine. TCRdb reprocessed the RT-PCR reads via MiXCR and lists one record per CDR3 protein. The top ten clones hold about 9.4% of a sample with 860,000 or so distinct CDR3 sequences, less than 25% of them seen once. Sequencing used PBMCs from blood, obtained 4 to 6 days after vaccination. The receptors come from a man between 50 and 59 years old who received an inactivated influenza vaccine. Both conserved end residues are part of each CDR3. Fields, in order: CDR3 protein, J gene, V gene.

CASLLARQETQYF	TRBJ2-5	TRBV18
CASSQDRGHTNTEAFF	TRBJ1-1	TRBV4-3
CASSQVGSRVF	TRBJ2-7	TRBV14
CSVGTHRASLADTQYF	TRBJ2-3	TRBV29-1
CASRMDLNSPLHF	TRBJ1-6	TRBV5-1
CASSLVFGLQWNEQFF	TRBJ2-1	TRBV27
CASSPGQIRNQPQHF	TRBJ1-5	TRBV28
CASSFAGGPWFF	TRBJ2-1	TRBV27
CSVMTGTSGSNEQFF	TRBJ2-1	TRBV29-1
CASSLVTAVNEQFF	TRBJ2-1	TRBV12-3/TRBV12-4
CASSLDGSDAYNEQFF	TRBJ2-1	TRBV7-9
CAWSVRPGTLIPGDIQYF	TRBJ2-4	TRBV30
CASSLWTGVEYEQYF	TRBJ2-7	TRBV5-1
CASSSPGALSYNEQFF	TRBJ2-1	TRBV28
CATSREGQETQYF	TRBJ2-5	TRBV15
CASSLQTPGMGYGYTF	TRBJ1-2	TRBV7-2
CASKSQRGQGGTEAFF	TRBJ1-1	TRBV7-2
CASSLWTSGRAAQFF	TRBJ2-1	TRBV11-1
CASSRDRGRESNQPQHF	TRBJ1-5	TRBV7-8
CASTPRSQTEAFF	TRBJ1-1	TRBV3-1
CAIRDRAGNTIYF	TRBJ1-3	TRBV10-3
CSPPPGLDYGYTF	TRBJ1-2	TRBV20-1
CSVKGTSLDTQYF	TRBJ2-3	TRBV29-1
CASSAGTGVSEQYF	TRBJ2-7	TRBV25-1
CASSRGPPQANIQYF	TRBJ2-4	TRBV12-3/TRBV12-4
CASSLSRTGGVETQYF	TRBJ2-5	TRBV7-8
CSASRQVAEKLFF	TRBJ1-4	TRBV20-1
CSAVGYEQYF	TRBJ2-7	TRBV29-1
CSLVGGTGVYNEQFF	TRBJ2-1	TRBV20-1
CASSDGTVETQYF	TRBJ2-5	TRBV12-3/TRBV12-4
CASSLAPANTEAFF	TRBJ1-1	TRBV7-8
CASSLVWRSTDTQYF	TRBJ2-3	TRBV7-2
CTSSFWLVAGLNSYNEQFF	TRBJ2-1	TRBV28
CASSLDGVNNQPQHF	TRBJ1-5	TRBV7-2
CASSQAPREDTQYF	TRBJ2-3	TRBV4-3
CAISGGTANYGYTF	TRBJ1-2	TRBV10-3
CSAMGGNTEAFF	TRBJ1-1	TRBV20-1
CASSLVLGTANNEQFF	TRBJ2-1	TRBV7-8
CASIGHPAATQYF	TRBJ2-3	TRBV28
CASSQYAGQGVTGELFF	TRBJ2-2	TRBV4-3
CASSYWQGGPYEQYF	TRBJ2-7	TRBV11-1
CASSPTGWGTEAFF	TRBJ1-1	TRBV12-3/TRBV12-4
CASSQDGLGGTDTQYF	TRBJ2-3	TRBV4-3
CGAPGPSSSYNEQFF	TRBJ2-1	TRBV29-1
CASSLAGGPTYEQYF	TRBJ2-7	TRBV7-2
CASSTYRGRNEQYF	TRBJ2-7	TRBV7-8